This T cell receptor (beta chain) was obtained from a study of cytomegalovirus exposure and HLA in healthy donors. In the PCR, 60 Vbeta and 13 Jbeta primers were used. The table came from immunoSEQ multiplex PCR; TCRdb's copy has only in-frame clones and leaves some out. The record lists under 120,000 clones, of which the ten most abundant hold 0.59%. V lost 0 bases to trimming and J lost 3 bases, with 9 bases between them. CDR1 and CDR2 from the germline V gene are LGHNA and YSLEER. The CDR3 runs to 15 residues. V is TRBV4-3 and J is TRBJ2-1; D is possibly TRBD1 (5 bases). This TCR was sampled from a man aged 45-60 years in good health and CMV-seronegative. The material sequenced was PBMCs. CDR3 coding DNA: TGCGCCAGCAGCCAAGAGATACAGGTCTACAATGAGCAGTTCTTC. This gives the protein CASSQEIQVYNEQFF.